Sequencing of this TCR beta chain was carried out in a study of beta chain features in type 1 diabetes. Expressed TCRB transcripts were sequenced after all isolated RNA was converted to cDNA. Sequencing was performed with immunoSEQ multiplex PCR; in TCRdb, only in-frame clones are kept and a portion is missing. This table holds under 200,000 clones, roughly 9% found once. Unmatched junction bases numbered 10, after V lost 5 bases and J lost 4 bases. The CDR3 length is 15 residues. From germline, CDR1 is SGHAT and CDR2 FQNNGV. The sequence was obtained from a woman under 30 in good health. The sequenced sample consisted of central memory CD4+ T cells from blood. The chain is built from TRBV11-2 and TRBJ2-7; 8 positions agree with TRBD1. This CDR3 reads CASSPLGRGQYEQYF. Written as DNA, the CDR3 is TGTGCCAGCAGCCCCCTCGGCAGGGGGCAGTACGAGCAGTACTTC.